This entry features one T cell receptor (beta chain) sequence. CDR3 length: 15 residues. Germline CDR1 SGHRS, CDR2 YFSETQ. Trimming cost V 0 bases and J 5 bases, with 11 bases left between them. TCRdb redid the calling of the RT-PCR reads with MiXCR, one entry per CDR3 protein. Of roughly 540,000 distinct CDR3 sequences listed, approximately 24% are singletons. This entry comes from a study of response to subunit inactivated influenza vaccine. These data are also associated with another study on T cells expressing NK-cell markers. From that study: Template switching by 5'RACE with UMIs generated the TCR beta cDNA.

The receptor's source is a man aged 50-60 years who received an inactivated influenza vaccine. Material: CD4+ T cells sorted from PBMCs, obtained roughly 12 days after vaccination. The rearrangement links TRBV5-1 to TRBJ2-2; tentatively, D is TRBD1 (5 bases). The DNA for the CDR3 is TGCGCCAGCAGCTTGGAAAGGGGTAGTACCGGGGAGCTGTTTTTT. This codes for CASSLERGSTGELFF. Complete variable domain (other parts from reference TRBV5-1 and TRBJ2-2): KAGVTQTPRYLIKTRGQQVTLSCSPISGHRSVSWYQQTPGQGLQFLFEYFSETQRNKGNFPGRFSGRQFSNSRSEMNVSTLELGDSALYLCASSLERGSTGELFFGEGSRLTVL.